The 25 T cell receptor beta chains given below trace back to one sample, sequenced in a study of cytomegalovirus exposure and HLA in healthy donors. PCR employed 60 Vbeta and 13 Jbeta primers. Repertoires were generated with immunoSEQ multiplex PCR, while TCRdb's copy carries only in-frame clones and drops some. The profile shows about 160,000 clones, about four fifths of them singletons. What was sequenced was PBMCs. All receptors come from a male donor in good health and CMV-seronegative.

The J gene is TRBJ1-1, the V gene TRBV29-1, with 7 bases that match TRBD1. The CDR3 loop spans 13 amino acids. With V trimmed by 0 bases and J by 5 bases, 3 bases remained unmatched. CDR1 and CDR2 (germline): SQVTM, ANQGSEA. The CDR3 DNA follows: TGCAGCGTTGAAGAGGCCAGGGGGACTGAAGCTTTCTTT. It specifies CSVEEARGTEAFF.

The genes are TRBV5-4 and TRBJ1-2, with a tentative D call TRBD1 (5 bases). Germline V lookup: CDR1 SGHNT, CDR2 YYREEE (reference sequence). With 3 bases removed from V and 2 bases from J, the gap between germline ends came to 11 bases. The CDR3 contains 14 residues. CDR3 sequence reads: CASSSLTVNYGYTF. The CDR3 nucleotides read TGTGCCAGCAGCTCGCTGACAGTGAACTATGGCTACACCTTC.

V gene TRBV6-5 combines with J gene TRBJ2-3; possibly TRBD2 for D (5 bases). CDR3 length equals 15 residues. V lost 2 bases and J 0 bases, leaving 9 bases between the germline ends. Per germline, CDR1 MNHEY and CDR2 SVGAGI. The CDR3 DNA sequence: TGTGCCAGCAGTTACATGGGGAGTAGCACAGATACGCAGTATTTT. This codes for CASSYMGSSTDTQYF.

The chain employs TRBV6-6 and TRBJ2-7; possible D gene TRBD1, 6 bases. The V end was cut by 6 bases, the J end by 4 bases, with 16 bases between. CDR1 MNHNY and CDR2 SVGAGI come from the germline V gene (reference sequence). The CDR3 runs to 14 residues. CDR3 sequence (DNA): TGTGCCAGCAGCGAACAGGGACACGGTTACGAGCAGTACTTC. Amino acid sequence: CASSEQGHGYEQYF.

This chain joins TRBV11-3 and TRBJ1-1; D unclear. V was clipped by 2 bases and J by 1 base, with 8 bases between them. This CDR3 comprises 14 residues. The germline V gene encodes CDR1 SGHNT and CDR2 YENEEA. The CDR3 region has the DNA TGTGCCAGCAGCTTATCCGGGGAGAACACTGAAGCTTTCTTT. This translates into CASSLSGENTEAFF. The full variable domain, completed using reference TRBV11-3 and TRBJ1-1, is EAGVVQSPRYKIIEKKQPVAFWCNPISGHNTLYWYLQNLGQGPELLIRYENEEAVDDSQLPKDRFSAERLKGVDSTLKIQPAELGDSAVYLCASSLSGENTEAFFGQGTRLTVV.

The rearrangement links TRBV15 to TRBJ2-3; 8 positions match TRBD2. Germline loops: CDR1 LNHNV, CDR2 YYDKDF (reference sequence). The J segment lost 4 bases and the V segment lost 0 bases, leaving 6 bases of the junction unmatched. The length of the CDR3 is 16 residues. CDR3 residues: CATSRDQGLGADTQYF. CDR3 DNA sequence: TGTGCCACCAGCAGAGATCAGGGACTAGGAGCAGATACGCAGTATTTT.

The gene calls are TRBV4-1 and TRBJ1-4, with 8 bases aligning to TRBD1. Trimming removed 2 bases from V and 10 bases from J; junction bases left unmatched: 3. This CDR3 has 13 residues. The germline gives CDR1 MGHRA, CDR2 YSYEKL. The CDR3 spells CASSQQGAGKLFF. CDR3 nucleotides: TGCGCCAGCAGCCAACAGGGGGCGGGAAAACTGTTTTTT.

The count of this clone is one. The CDR3, as DNA: TGCAGCGTTGTCCCGGACACGAACACTGAAGCTTTCTTT. Amino acids: CSVVPDTNTEAFF. The chain couples TRBV29-1 to TRBJ1-1; a weak D match, TRBD1 (5 bases). Trimming removed 4 bases at V and 1 base at J, with 10 bases between. The CDR3 length is 13 residues. Germline CDR1 SQVTM, CDR2 ANQGSEA.

The J gene is TRBJ2-7, the V gene TRBV7-9, with TRBD1 as a possible D gene (7 bases). V lost 5 bases and J 7 bases, leaving 21 bases between the germline ends. This CDR3 spans 15 amino acids. Germline CDR1 SEHNR, CDR2 FQNEAQ (reference sequence). CDR3: CASSPLTTGRREQYF. The DNA for the CDR3 is TGTGCCAGCAGCCCTTTAACGACAGGGAGGAGGGAGCAGTACTTC.

A single count supports this clone. The chain has TRBV19 and TRBJ1-2; 9 bases agree with TRBD1. The ends lost 11 bases at V and 3 bases at J; junction bases unmatched: 4. The CDR3 is made up of 12 amino acids. Germline V gene lookup returns CDR1 LNHDA and CDR2 SQIVND (reference sequence). The CDR3 coding sequence is TGTGCCGTGGACAGGGGATACTATGGCTACACCTTC. Translation gives CAVDRGYYGYTF.

The CDR3 is CAWSVPGLVSYEQYF. The CDR3 nucleotides are TGTGCCTGGAGTGTCCCGGGACTAGTGTCCTACGAGCAGTACTTC. The chain combines TRBV30 with TRBJ2-7, with TRBD2 identical over 8 bases. CDR3 size: 15 residues. Germline-derived CDR1 and CDR2 are GTSNPN and SVGIG (reference sequence). With 0 bases clipped from V and 1 base from J, the junction kept 5 bases outside the gene matches. Filled out from reference TRBV30 and TRBJ2-7, the complete variable domain reads SQTIHQWPATLVQPVGSPLSLECTVEGTSNPNLYWYRQAAGRGLQLLFYSVGIGQISSEVPQNLSASRPQDRQFILSSKKLLLSDSGFYLCAWSVPGLVSYEQYFGPGTRLTVT.

This clone was seen just once. The chain has TRBV7-9 and TRBJ2-1, with 10 bases matching TRBD2. V trimming: 4 bases; J trimming: 8 bases; junction bases outside the gene matches: 14. Germline CDR1 and CDR2: SEHNR and FQNEAQ (reference sequence). The CDR3 covers 17 residues. CDR3 nucleotide sequence: TGTGCCAGCAGCTGGGGCCCACAGCGGGAGGGCCCTGATGAGCAGTTCTTC. It translates to CASSWGPQREGPDEQFF.

The chain uses TRBV10-2 and TRBJ2-3; 8 positions match TRBD2. Germline CDR1 reads WSHSY; CDR2 reads SAAADI. The CDR3 runs 14 residues. V dropped 0 bases and J dropped 5; count of bases not matched to a gene: 1. The CDR3 region is CASSESLAGDTQYF. The CDR3 bases are TGCGCCAGCAGTGAGTCGCTAGCGGGAGATACGCAGTATTTT.

The chain combines TRBV7-6 with TRBJ2-2, with 9 bases lining up with TRBD1. Germline loops: CDR1 SGHVS, CDR2 FNYEAQ. V trimming: 5 bases; J trimming: 1 base; junction bases outside the gene matches: 2. CDR3 length: 15 amino acids. The CDR3 region is CASSRQGGNTGELFF. CDR3 DNA: TGTGCCAGCAGCCGACAGGGGGGGAACACCGGGGAGCTGTTTTTT. Complete variable domain (other parts from reference TRBV7-6 and TRBJ2-2): GAGVSQSPRYKVTKRGQDVALRCDPISGHVSLYWYRQALGQGPEFLTYFNYEAQQDKSGLPNDRFSAERPEGSISTLTIQRTEQRDSAMYRCASSRQGGNTGELFFGEGSRLTVL.

The chain carries TRBV15 and TRBJ2-3; weak D call: TRBD1 (5 bases). V was cut by 1 base and J by 9 bases, with 26 bases left in between. There are 18 residues in the CDR3. Per germline, CDR1 LNHNV and CDR2 YYDKDF (reference sequence). For the CDR3, the DNA is TGTGCCACCAGCAGAGGTGCGCAAACCAGGGCCCCGGGTAGGACGCAGTATTTT. Translating it yields CATSRGAQTRAPGRTQYF.

This chain connects TRBV9 to TRBJ2-1, with TRBD2 matching 7 bases. CDR1 is SGDLS and CDR2 is YYNGEE in the germline V gene. CDR3 length: 17 residues. V shed 2 bases and J 1 base; nucleotides not matched to a gene: 9. The CDR3 region has the DNA TGTGCCAGCAGCGTCGGTGGTGGGAGGGCATCCTACAATGAGCAGTTCTTC. Amino acids: CASSVGGGRASYNEQFF.

A note on this clone: Compared with germline, one end of the junction differs, possibly owing to a read error. V is TRBV7-9 and J is TRBJ2-7; 7 bases fit TRBD2. Germline CDR1 SEHNR, CDR2 FQNEAQ (reference sequence). The CDR3 extends over 18 amino acids. Here the CDR3 reads CSSTNYMGLAEKAYEQYF. In DNA, the CDR3 is TGTTCCAGCACCAATTATATGGGGCTAGCGGAAAAGGCCTACGAGCAGTACTTC.

The chain recombines TRBV28 with TRBJ2-7, with 11 nucleotides matching TRBD2. There are 15 residues in the CDR3. Germline V lookup: CDR1 MDHEN, CDR2 SYDVKM. Trimming cost V 3 bases and J 1 base; bases outside gene matches: 2. The CDR3 sequence is CASSFVAGGSYEQYF. The CDR3 region has the DNA TGTGCCAGCAGTTTTGTAGCGGGAGGGTCCTACGAGCAGTACTTC.

The chain combines TRBV4-3 with TRBJ1-4; the D is unclear. Trimming left V 0 bases short and J 4 bases short, with 12 bases between. Looked up from germline, CDR1 is LGHNA and CDR2 is YSLEER. CDR3 length: 16 amino acids. The CDR3 reads CASSQDGRSGNEKLFF. CDR3 coding DNA: TGCGCCAGCAGCCAAGATGGGAGGTCGGGTAATGAAAAACTGTTTTTT.

The rearrangement links TRBV10-1 to TRBJ2-2; 7 bases map to TRBD2. The CDR3 consists of 16 residues. J gave up 1 base and V 3 bases, and 5 bases lay outside the gene matches. Germline V gene sequence: CDR1 WNHNN, CDR2 SYGVQD (reference sequence). The chain's CDR3 is CASSEVGGWNTGELFF. CDR3 bases: TGCGCCAGCAGTGAAGTCGGGGGGTGGAACACCGGGGAGCTGTTTTTT.

The chain carries TRBV2 and TRBJ2-5; 12 bases line up with TRBD2. The last part of the DNA fits TRBJ2-7 better; the J call may be wrong. Germline assignment: CDR1 SNHLY and CDR2 FYNNEI. This CDR3 region has 16 residues. The CDR3 DNA follows: TGTGCCAGCAGGCCGCTAGCGGGGGGGGCCGACTACGAGCAGTACTTC. Translation gives CASRPLAGGADYEQYF.

J is TRBJ2-7 and V is TRBV14; D perhaps matches TRBD1 (5 bases). Trimming removed 5 bases at V and 6 bases at J, with 14 bases between. The CDR3 contains 13 residues. The germline gives CDR1 SGHDN, CDR2 FVKESK. The CDR3 reads CASSTHQGSEQYF. In DNA, the CDR3 is TGTGCCAGCAGCACTCATCAGGGTAGCGAGCAGTACTTC. The variable domain in full, with the rest retrieved from reference TRBV14 and TRBJ2-7, is EAGVTQFPSHSVIEKGQTVTLRCDPISGHDNLYWYRRVMGKEIKFLLHFVKESKQDESGMPNNRFLAERTGGTYSTLKVQPAELEDSGVYFCASSTHQGSEQYFGPGTRLTVT.

The chain employs TRBV7-9 and TRBJ2-1; weak D call: TRBD1 (5 bases). From germline, CDR1 is SEHNR and CDR2 FQNEAQ (reference sequence). Trimming pared 0 bases from V and 6 bases from J, leaving 15 bases between. The CDR3 runs to 16 residues. The CDR3 spells CASSLAVWQGGNEQFF. The CDR3 nucleotides are TGTGCCAGCAGCTTAGCCGTTTGGCAGGGTGGCAATGAGCAGTTCTTC.

In its sample, this clone was seen a few times. This rearrangement joins TRBV19 to TRBJ1-5; 8 bases agree with TRBD1. The V segment lost 6 bases and the J segment 5 bases; nucleotides outside the gene matches: 12. Germline CDR1 LNHDA, CDR2 SQIVND (reference sequence). The CDR3 is 16 amino acids. CDR3 amino acids: CASRTLWTGIDQPQHF. The CDR3 nucleotides are TGTGCCAGTAGAACCCTTTGGACAGGGATTGATCAGCCCCAGCATTTT.

This chain uses TRBV25-1 with TRBJ2-5; perhaps TRBD2 as D (7 bases). The CDR3 loop spans 14 amino acids. Trimming left V 8 bases short and J 1 base short, with 14 bases between. The germline V gene encodes CDR1 MGHDK and CDR2 SYGVNS. Written as DNA, the CDR3 is TGTGCCAGCGGAGGCGCGGGGGCCCAAGAGACCCAGTACTTC. As protein: CASGGAGAQETQYF.